A selection of T cell receptor beta chains follows, all from one sample in a study of human T cells and chemical hapten exposure. TCRdb re-analysed the RACE reads in MiXCR, keeping a single row per CDR3 protein. In the table there are about 85,000 distinct CDR3 sequences, 11% of which are singletons. Here the sequenced sample was whole blood, taken in connection with sensitization to the hapten diphenylcyclopropenone (DPC). The receptor set was obtained from a man aged 18 to 30 with alopecia areata. Some clones in this sample may be carry-over from other donors' samples. CDR3s include the opening cysteine and the closing phenylalanine or tryptophan. A D gene is named only where the DNA matches it firmly. Size is omitted from some rows. Given values are once, few, many or a class for expanded clones.

CDR3 protein	CDR3 DNA	V gene	J gene	clone size	D gene
CASSYPTVNYGYTF	TGTGCCAGCAGTTACCCGACAGTTAACTATGGCTACACCTTC	TRBV6-6	TRBJ1-2	few	NA
CASSLMVAGAEQYF	TGTGCCAGCAGCTTAATGGTAGCGGGGGCCGAGCAGTACTTC	TRBV7-3	TRBJ2-7	few	TRBD2
CASSPGARDEKLFF	TGTGCCAGCTCACCGGGGGCGAGGGATGAAAAACTGTTTTTT	TRBV18	TRBJ1-4	few	NA
CASSDLGGEGTEAFF	TGTGCCAGCAGTGACCTAGGGGGCGAGGGCACTGAAGCTTTCTTT	TRBV28	TRBJ1-1	NA	TRBD1
CASRNRGAETQYF	TGTGCCAGCCGAAACCGAGGGGCAGAGACCCAGTACTTC	TRBV7-6	TRBJ2-5	few	NA
CASSYPGTVEKLFF	TGCGCCAGCAGCTATCCCGGGACAGTGGAAAAACTGTTTTTT	TRBV4-1	TRBJ1-4	NA	TRBD1
CASSPSAGKIASYEQYF	TGTGCCAGCAGCCCTAGCGCGGGAAAGATCGCCTCCTACGAGCAGTACTTC	TRBV7-8	TRBJ2-7	few	NA
CASSTGQGSNTEAFF	TGCGCCAGCAGCACGGGACAGGGGTCGAACACTGAAGCTTTCTTT	TRBV5-1	TRBJ1-1	many	TRBD1
CASSPTPGQRNGYTF	TGTGCCAGTAGCCCCACTCCGGGACAACGGAATGGCTACACCTTC	TRBV19	TRBJ1-2	many	NA
CASSPSGTGPYEQYF	TGCGCCAGCAGCCCAAGTGGAACAGGGCCCTACGAGCAGTACTTC	TRBV4-3	TRBJ2-7	NA	NA